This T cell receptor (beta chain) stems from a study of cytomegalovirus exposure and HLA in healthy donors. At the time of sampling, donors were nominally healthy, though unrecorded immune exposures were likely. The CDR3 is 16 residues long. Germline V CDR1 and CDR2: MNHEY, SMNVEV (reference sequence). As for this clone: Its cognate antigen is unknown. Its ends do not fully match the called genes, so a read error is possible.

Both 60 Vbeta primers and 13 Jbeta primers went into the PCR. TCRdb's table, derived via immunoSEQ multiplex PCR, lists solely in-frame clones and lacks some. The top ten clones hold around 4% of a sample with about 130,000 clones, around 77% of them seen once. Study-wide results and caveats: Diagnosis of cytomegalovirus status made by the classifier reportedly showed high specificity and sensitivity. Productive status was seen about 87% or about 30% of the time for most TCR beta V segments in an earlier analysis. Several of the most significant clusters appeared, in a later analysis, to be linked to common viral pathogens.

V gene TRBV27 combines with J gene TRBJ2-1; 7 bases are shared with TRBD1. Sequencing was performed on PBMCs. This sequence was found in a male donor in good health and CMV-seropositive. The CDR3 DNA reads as TGTGCCAGCAGTCTAAACTTCCGGGACAGCCTAGATAGACTCGTCTTC. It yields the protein CASSLNFRDSLDRLVF.